This TCR beta chain derives from a study of blood T cells in healthy people across ages. Then a second PCR, running roughly 7 to 11 cycles, was carried out with a sample-barcoded 5' primer and a J-beta primer mix. Every cDNA molecule bore a tag from a template-switch adaptor containing 12 random nucleotides. TCRdb ran MiXCR on the 5' RACE reads and lists one entry per CDR3 protein. The sample consists of about a million distinct CDR3 sequences, roughly 51% of them appearing once. Of note for this clonotype: Its antigen is still unknown.

Findings of the study overall: There was no known CMV status for donors, so expanded clonotype changes were possibly confounded.

The CDR3 is made up of 15 amino acids. Germline CDR1 SGHDT, CDR2 YYEEEE. V shed 4 bases, J shed 2 bases, and the junction held 6 bases outside the gene matches. The origin of this receptor is a woman aged 55 to 70 in good health. The chain joins TRBV5-6 to TRBJ2-5; 9 nucleotides agree with TRBD1. Sequenced material: blood. CDR3 sequence (DNA): TGTGCCAGCAGCGGGGGGACAGGGCCACAAGAGACCCAGTACTTC. It is translated as CASSGGTGPQETQYF.